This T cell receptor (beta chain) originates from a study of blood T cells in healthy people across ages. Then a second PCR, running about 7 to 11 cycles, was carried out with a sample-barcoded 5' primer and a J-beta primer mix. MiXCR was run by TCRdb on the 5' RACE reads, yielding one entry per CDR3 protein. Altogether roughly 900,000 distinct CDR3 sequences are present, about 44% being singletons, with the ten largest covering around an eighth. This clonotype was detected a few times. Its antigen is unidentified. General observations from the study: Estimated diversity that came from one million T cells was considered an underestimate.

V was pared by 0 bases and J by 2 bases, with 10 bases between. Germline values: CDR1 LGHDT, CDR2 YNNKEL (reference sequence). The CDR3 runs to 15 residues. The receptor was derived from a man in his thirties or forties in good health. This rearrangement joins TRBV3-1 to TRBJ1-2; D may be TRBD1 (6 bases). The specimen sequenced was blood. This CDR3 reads CASSQEGTRNYGYTF. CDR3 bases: TGTGCCAGCAGCCAAGAGGGGACAAGGAACTATGGCTACACCTTC.